The 10 T cell receptor beta chains in this list originate from one sample, sequenced in a study of blood T cell repertoires in COVID-19. Libraries were prepared by immunoSEQ multiplex PCR; TCRdb keeps only in-frame clonotypes and omits some of them. The table has 80,000 to 100,000 clones, approximately 90% seen once; the top ten hold 1.7%. The sample taken for sequencing was peripheral blood. These TCRs come from a man aged 55 to 69 with acute or convalescent COVID-19.

The chain has TRBV27 and TRBJ1-6, with TRBD1 matching 9 bases. Looked up from germline, CDR1 is MNHEY and CDR2 is SMNVEV (reference sequence). J was trimmed by 0 bases and V by 5 bases; bases with no gene match: 5. This CDR3 spans 17 amino acids. The CDR3 protein is CASSRKTGGSYNSPLHF. In nucleotides, the CDR3 is TGTGCCAGCAGTAGAAAGACAGGGGGCTCCTATAATTCACCCCTCCACTTT.

The chain has TRBV6-5 and TRBJ1-2; 12 nucleotides align to TRBD1. The length of the CDR3 is 14 residues. Germline loops: CDR1 MNHEY, CDR2 SVGAGI. Losses at the gene ends were 6 bases for V and 5 bases for J; bases not matched to a gene: 4. CDR3 bases: TGTGCCAGCAGGGGGACAGGGGGCGATTATGGCTACACCTTC. The encoded protein is CASRGTGGDYGYTF.

J is TRBJ1-2 and V is TRBV5-1; possibly TRBD1 for D (6 bases). Trimming took off 0 bases at V and 5 bases at J, with 8 bases between the two ends. CDR1 is SGHRS and CDR2 is YFSETQ in the germline V gene. The CDR3 is 13 amino acids. The CDR3 sequence is CASSLDREYGYTF. CDR3 bases: TGCGCCAGCAGCTTGGACAGGGAATATGGCTACACCTTC.

The chain is built from TRBV6-5 and TRBJ1-1; 8 bases agree with TRBD1. CDR1 and CDR2 (germline): MNHEY, SVGAGI. The CDR3 consists of 15 residues. The junction had 15 bases not matched to a gene; V was cut back by 10 bases and J by 5 bases. The CDR3 is CANTPRQGQRTEAFF. The CDR3 DNA reads as TGTGCCAACACCCCCCGACAGGGGCAACGAACTGAAGCTTTCTTT.

The CDR3 sequence is CASSSGQGVYEQYF. In nucleotides, the CDR3 is TGTGCCAGTAGTAGCGGCCAGGGGGTTTACGAGCAGTACTTC. V and J are TRBV19 and TRBJ2-7; 7 nucleotides agree with TRBD1. The CDR3 spans 14 residues. V was clipped by 4 bases and J by 4 bases; unmatched bases: 7. Germline lookup yields CDR1 LNHDA and CDR2 SQIVND (reference sequence).

This chain connects TRBV27 to TRBJ1-2, with D perhaps matching TRBD1 (5 bases). The CDR3 has 15 residues. CDR1 is MNHEY and CDR2 is SMNVEV in the germline V gene (reference sequence). The V gene lost 3 bases and the J gene lost 1 base, with 12 bases spanning the gap. Here the CDR3 DNA reads TGTGCCAGCAGTTTCCGGGTGGGGCTTAACTATGGCTACACCTTC. Residues: CASSFRVGLNYGYTF.

V usage is TRBV6-5 and J usage is TRBJ1-5; D uncertain. V was trimmed by 0 bases and J by 5 bases, leaving 8 bases between them. From germline, CDR1 is MNHEY and CDR2 SVGAGI. This CDR3 comprises 14 residues. CDR3 nucleotide sequence: TGTGCCAGCAGTTACTCGAATGGAGATCAGCCCCAGCATTTT. Its protein is CASSYSNGDQPQHF.

The chain couples TRBV11-1 to TRBJ1-1; weak D call: TRBD1 (6 bases). The CDR3 length is 13 residues. CDR1 is SGHAT and CDR2 is FQDESV in the germline V gene (reference sequence). V lost 6 bases and J lost 5, with 13 bases in between. CDR3 in amino acids: CASSSQGGTEAFF. The CDR3 DNA reads as TGTGCCAGCAGTTCACAGGGAGGGACTGAAGCTTTCTTT.

This chain joins TRBV7-2 and TRBJ1-1; 7 bases line up with TRBD1. The CDR3 sequence is 13 residues long. Germline V gives CDR1 SGHTA, CDR2 FQGNSA. Trimming cost V 5 bases and J 8 bases; bases outside gene matches: 8. This CDR3 reads CASSAQGWLEAFF. The CDR3 coding sequence is TGTGCCAGCAGCGCACAGGGGTGGTTGGAAGCTTTCTTT. The full variable domain, its missing parts supplied by reference TRBV7-2 and TRBJ1-1, is GAGVSQSPSNKVTEKGKDVELRCDPISGHTALYWYRQSLGQGLEFLIYFQGNSAPDKSGLPSDRFSAERTGGSVSTLTIQRTQQEDSAVYLCASSAQGWLEAFFGQGTRLTVV.

The chain recombines TRBV19 with TRBJ1-5; 10 nucleotides line up with TRBD1. This CDR3 comprises 14 residues. After removal of 5 bases from V and 7 bases from J, the junction contained 5 bases not matched to a gene. From germline, CDR1 is LNHDA and CDR2 SQIVND (reference sequence). The CDR3 spells CASSRDRGGQPQHF. Here the CDR3 DNA reads TGTGCCAGTAGTCGGGACAGGGGCGGACAGCCCCAGCATTTT.